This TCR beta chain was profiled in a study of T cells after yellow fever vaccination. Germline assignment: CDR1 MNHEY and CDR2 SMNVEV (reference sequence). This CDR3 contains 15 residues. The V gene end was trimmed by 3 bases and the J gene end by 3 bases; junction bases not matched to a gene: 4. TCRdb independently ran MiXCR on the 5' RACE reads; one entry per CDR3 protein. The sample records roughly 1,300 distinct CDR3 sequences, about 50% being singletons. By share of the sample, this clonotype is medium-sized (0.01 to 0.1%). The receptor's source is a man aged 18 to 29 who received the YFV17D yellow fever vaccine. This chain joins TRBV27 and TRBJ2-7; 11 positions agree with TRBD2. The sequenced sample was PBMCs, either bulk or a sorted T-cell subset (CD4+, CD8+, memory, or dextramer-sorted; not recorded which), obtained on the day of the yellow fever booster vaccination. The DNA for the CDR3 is TGTGCCAGCAGTTTTACTAGCGGGGGTTTCTACGAGCAGTACGTC. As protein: CASSFTSGGFYEQYV.